This T cell receptor (beta chain) was profiled in a study of blood T cells in healthy people across ages (dated by TCRdb to between 2014 and 2016). Broadly, across the study: In model experiments, roughly one uniquely barcoded TCR beta cDNA molecule per two T cells was captured by template switching. Using deep sequencing normalized with unique cDNA molecular identifiers, the study measured how TCR beta repertoire diversity changes with age. The donors were divided into four age groups: young (average approximately 17 years), middle-aged (approximately 41), aged (about 61) and long-lived (around 87). To avoid experimental bias, donors of different ages were distributed randomly across sequencing lanes. The study analyzed two additional independent replicas of 1 million unique cDNA reads from the same blood draw for two donors, one aged 18 to 29 and one aged 80 or older. The full study reports these points: Observed TCR beta diversity per million T cells fell roughly linearly with age, and a significant reduction was already apparent by age around 36. Estimates of total diversity based on one million sequenced T cells were regarded as lower bounds and as underestimates. The CMV infection status of donors was not known, potentially confounding age-related changes in expanded clonotypes. The long-lived group showed more naive CD4+ T cells, fewer expanded clones and increased TCR diversity than the aged group, suggesting age selection. Because profiling used bulk unsorted PBMCs, naive and antigen-experienced compartments could not be compared conclusively. A strong correlation was found between observed TCR beta diversity and the percentage of naive T cells measured by flow cytometry.

The CDR3 holds 16 amino acids from the cysteine to the phenylalanine. Only the CDR3 DNA stays, 48 bases, in frame from base 1. Here V drops 1 base and J drops 3 bases, and the junction holds 11 bases not matched to any gene. The germline V gene (reference sequence) specifies DFQATT as CDR1 and SNEGSKA as CDR2. Of note for this clonotype: There is no known antigen for this receptor. No base-level quality is on record; no much larger clone is a single base apart.

Systemically healthy Caucasian individuals from Russia, around 38 in total and aged roughly 6 to 90 years, were included as donors. Around 10 milliliters of peripheral blood were collected from each donor into EDTA-treated Vacutainer tubes. Ficoll-Paque density-gradient centrifugation was used to isolate PBMCs, with at least 6 million obtained per sample. Total RNA, at least 6 micrograms per sample, was extracted from PBMCs with Trizol reagent. Naive CD45RAhigh/CD27high T cell percentages were measured by flow cytometry on a PBMC aliquot from every donor. Libraries were constructed by 5' RACE. Sequencing relied on an Illumina HiSeq 2500. A second roughly 6 to 11 cycle PCR used a sample-barcoded 5' primer and a J-beta primer mix. A unique molecular identifier was introduced onto each TCR beta cDNA molecule by a template-switch 5' adaptor carrying 12 random nucleotides. Each sample yielded at least 3 million CDR3-containing paired-end reads. First-strand cDNA was synthesized from all RNA with the Mint cDNA synthesis kit, primed by a TRBC-specific oligonucleotide. All cDNA was treated with uracil-DNA glycosylase and then went through a first 18-cycle PCR with the universal primers M1SS and BC2_uni_R. As for the authors' bioinformatics: For normalization, 1 million high-quality reads were randomly selected from each sample, with every read carrying a distinct molecular identifier. Instead of being binned into consensus sequences, reads with shared molecular identifiers were discarded. MiTCR, run with a Q25 quality threshold and the strictest error-elimination algorithm, handled CDR3 identification, clonotype clustering and error correction. A nonparametric unseen species model with Euler transformation was used to estimate a lower bound on total TCR beta diversity. TCRdb applied fastp at Q25 and MiXCR to the public reads, then kept only in-frame beta chains. Entries that share a CDR3 protein sequence are merged under the most common genes and DNA. These V and J calls rely on TCRdb rather than the paper's analysis. The sample table contains 1.4 million or so distinct CDR3 sequences; only one count was recorded for about 42% of them. The ten largest account for about 3.8% of the sample.

The sequenced material came from blood. The clonotype was recovered from a woman in her late teens or twenties in good health. Recombination linked TRBV20-1 to TRBJ2-7; 8 nucleotides in the junction match TRBD2. The DNA sequence is TGCAGTGCTAGAGCATCGGGAGGGTGGCCCTTCTACGAGCAGTACTTC. Translation gives CSARASGGWPFYEQYF.